The 27 T cell receptor beta chains given below trace back to one sample, sequenced in a study of tumor and adjacent non-tumor tissue in lung cancer. No cell sorting was done before RNA was extracted from the tissue. Three rounds of nested PCR, following a modified ARM-PCR protocol, produced the TCRbeta library. In TCRdb, the multiplex PCR reads were re-called with MiXCR into one record per CDR3 protein. The data hold some 99,000 distinct CDR3 sequences, with more than 70% observed a single time. The sample consisted of lung tumor tissue. The receptors were sampled from a woman in her sixties or seventies with non-small cell lung cancer.

CDR3 bases: TGTGCCAGCAGCTTAGACGGGCGGGGCTGGGGGGCTTTCTTT. Translated, it gives CASSLDGRGWGAFF. The chain combines TRBV11-2 with TRBJ1-1; D is possibly TRBD1 (5 bases). Germline CDR1 is SGHAT and CDR2 is FQNNGV. The CDR3 spans 14 residues. V was pared by 0 bases and J by 11 bases, with 16 bases between.

The sample holds many counts of this clonotype. The V and J genes are TRBV10-2 and TRBJ1-1, with TRBD1 identical over 7 bases. This CDR3 spans 14 amino acids. J was trimmed by 6 bases and V by 6 bases; bases with no gene match: 10. Germline CDR1 reads WSHSY; CDR2 reads SAAADI. CDR3 in amino acids: CASRTGWGIAEAFF. The DNA for the CDR3 is TGCGCCAGCAGGACAGGGTGGGGAATCGCTGAAGCTTTCTTT.

Regarding this clonotype: A read error may account for a junction end that differs from germline. The chain couples TRBV6-2 or TRBV6-3 to TRBJ2-1; the D is unclear. Germline CDR1 is MNHEY and CDR2 is SVGEGT. The CDR3 runs to 17 residues. The CDR3 region is CASSPLRRRSSFNEQFF. CDR3 coding DNA: TGCGCCAGCAGTCCTTTAAGGCGTCGAAGCTCCTTCAATGAGCAGTTCTTC.

This clonotype was seen only a few times. The conserved closing phenylalanine or tryptophan is absent in this CDR3, likely reflecting a read error. The gene calls are TRBV20-1 and TRBJ2-1; D may be TRBD2 (6 bases). CDR1 is DFQATT, CDR2 SNEGSKA, per germline (reference sequence). V lost 6 bases, J lost 8 bases, and 20 bases lay in between. The CDR3 has 14 residues. The CDR3 nucleotides read TGCAGTGCCCCGAAGCGGCGGGGTAGAGATGAGCAGTTCGTC. This gives the protein CSAPKRRGRDEQFV.

Comments on this clonotype: The CDR3 ends on some other residue instead of the conserved phenylalanine or tryptophan, so this is likely a read error. The CDR3 DNA follows: TGTACCAGCAGTTTAGAGTTGACTAGCAGGAGCCACAATGAGCAGTTCCTC. The encoded protein is CTSSLELTSRSHNEQFL. The V and J genes are TRBV11-3 and TRBJ2-1, with 7 bases identical to TRBD2. From germline, CDR1 is SGHNT and CDR2 YENEEA. This CDR3 has 17 residues.

As regards this clonotype: This clone may be a read error of a much larger clone one base away. The rearrangement joins TRBV6-1 to TRBJ2-5; TRBD2 matches 7 bases. From germline, CDR1 is MNHNS and CDR2 SASEGT. The CDR3 sequence is 14 residues long. The CDR3 reads CASSVPQGGESQYF. The CDR3 DNA reads as TGTGCCAGCAGCGTCCCGCAGGGAGGGGAGAGCCAGTACTTC.

Concerning this clonotype: Since a much larger clone is just one base distant, this may be a read error. The V call is TRBV6-2 or TRBV6-3, the J call TRBJ2-2; 8 bases agree with TRBD2. Germline CDR1 reads MNHEY; CDR2 reads SVGEGT. CDR3 length: 16 residues. The CDR3 nucleotides read TGTGCCAGCAGTTTTTCACTAGCGGAGAACATCGGGGAGCTGTTTTTT. Protein product: CASSFSLAENIGELFF.

With respect to this clonotype: One base away lies a much larger clone, so this may be a sequencing read error. The rearrangement uses TRBV9 and TRBJ1-2; tentative D call: TRBD1 (5 bases). The V gene's germline CDR1 is SGDLS and CDR2 YYNGEE. This CDR3 is built from 15 residues. The CDR3 bases are TGTGCCAGCAGCCTACCCGGGGCTTCTCACTATGACTACACCTTC. It codes for CASSLPGASHYDYTF.

This chain connects TRBV5-4 to TRBJ2-2, with D unresolved. Germline values: CDR1 SGHNT, CDR2 YYREEE (reference sequence). The CDR3 spans 15 residues. Trimming left V 0 bases short and J 12 bases short, with 18 bases between. The CDR3 sequence is CASSLAEQNTRKLFF. CDR3 in DNA: TGTGCCAGCAGCTTGGCCGAACAGAACACCCGGAAGCTGTTTTTT.

This clonotype was recorded many times. With a much larger clone just one base away, this may be a read error. The chain carries TRBV10-3 and TRBJ1-1, with D tentatively TRBD1 (5 bases). Trimming took off 4 bases at V and 3 bases at J, with 15 bases between the two ends. Germline V CDR1 and CDR2: ENHRY, SYGVKD. CDR3 size: 15 residues. CDR3 sequence: CAISVEDRGYTEAFF. DNA of the CDR3: TGTGCCATCAGTGTAGAAGATAGGGGATACACTGAAGCTTTCTTT.

Regarding this clonotype: A single base separates this from a much larger clone, so it may be a read error. This chain uses TRBV20-1 with TRBJ1-5; 8 bases are shared with TRBD1. The germline CDR1 and CDR2 sequences are DFQATT and SNEGSKA (reference sequence). Germline trimming cut 0 bases from V and 5 bases from J; bases unmatched to any gene: 3. The CDR3 consists of 14 residues. Here the CDR3 DNA reads TGCAGTGCTAGAGAAGGACAGGGCGATCAGCCCCAGCATTTT. The encoded protein is CSAREGQGDQPQHF.

This clonotype was counted many times. This chain uses TRBV6-5 with TRBJ2-5; D might be TRBD1 (6 bases). V lost 5 bases to trimming and J lost 5 bases, with 21 bases between them. CDR1 is MNHEY, CDR2 SVGAGI, per germline. This CDR3 spans 16 amino acids. CDR3 region: CASSQSIGITGETQYF. The CDR3 DNA is TGTGCCAGCAGTCAATCCATCGGAATCACAGGGGAGACCCAGTACTTC.

The chain employs TRBV4-1 and TRBJ1-1; D is unresolved. This CDR3 region has 12 residues. Deletions cut 2 bases from V and 7 bases from J, with 8 bases between. Germline-derived CDR1 and CDR2 are MGHRA and YSYEKL. As DNA, the CDR3 is TGCGCCAGCAGCCAAAGTAGGTTTGAAGCTTTCTTT. Its translation: CASSQSRFEAFF.

The chain couples TRBV11-3 to TRBJ2-5, with 7 bases aligning to TRBD2. There are 16 residues in the CDR3. Trimming at V came to 4 bases and at J to 5 bases, leaving 13 bases not matched to a gene. Germline assignment: CDR1 SGHNT and CDR2 YENEEA. The CDR3, as DNA: TGTGCCAGCAGCTCTCGTTGGACAAGCGGGGCGGAGACCCAGTACTTC. Protein product: CASSSRWTSGAETQYF.

With respect to this clonotype: With a much larger clone just one base away, this may be a read error. No conserved phenylalanine or tryptophan is present at the end of the CDR3, so a read error is the likely explanation. J is TRBJ1-1 and V is TRBV4-1; 9 bases fit TRBD1. CDR1 MGHRA and CDR2 YSYEKL come from the germline V gene. The CDR3 totals 15 residues. After removal of 3 bases from V and 4 bases from J, the junction contained 6 bases not matched to a gene. The CDR3: CASSQGQGGFTEAFV. CDR3 sequence (DNA): TGCGCCAGCAGCCAGGGACAGGGTGGATTCACTGAAGCTTTCGTT.

Details on this clonotype: Without the conserved terminal phenylalanine or tryptophan, this CDR3 likely stems from a read error. The chain combines TRBV5-4 with TRBJ2-3, with D uncertain. Trimming shortened V by 2 bases and J by 8 bases, and 9 bases separated the two germline ends. The CDR3 contains 12 residues. Germline CDR1 is SGHNT and CDR2 is YYREEE (reference sequence). CDR3 protein: CASSFDGVTQYY. The DNA for the CDR3 is TGTGCCAGCAGCTTCGATGGGGTTACGCAGTATTAT.

With regard to this clonotype: At one of its ends the junction is not consistent with the germline gene, which may arise from a read error. The chain combines TRBV4-3 with TRBJ1-1; a possible D gene is TRBD1 (5 bases). CDR3 length: 14 amino acids. The germline V gene encodes CDR1 LGHNA and CDR2 YSLEER. CDR3 DNA sequence: TGCGCCAGCAACCAAGACAGAAGGTACACTGAAGCTTTCTTT. This encodes CASNQDRRYTEAFF.

As to this clonotype: An end of the junction differs from the germline gene, which may be a read error. This rearrangement joins TRBV6-5 to TRBJ2-1, with D perhaps matching TRBD1 (5 bases). The CDR3 extends over 14 amino acids. CDR1 is MNHEY, CDR2 SVGAGI, per germline. CDR3 DNA sequence: TGTTCCAGCAGTTTCGACAGCTCCTACAATGAGCAGTTCTTT. It is translated as CSSSFDSSYNEQFF.

This clonotype appeared once. CDR3 sequence: CSVRLTGRTGELFF. The CDR3, as DNA: TGCAGCGTCCGATTAACGGGACGAACCGGGGAGCTGTTTTTT. The V gene is TRBV29-1, the J gene TRBJ2-2; D assignment may be TRBD1 or TRBD2 (5 bases each). CDR3 length: 14 residues. Trimming took 6 bases from V and 5 from J, leaving 16 bases between them. CDR1 is SQVTM, CDR2 ANQGSEA, per germline.

This clonotype was found once. One base away lies a much larger clone, so this may be a sequencing read error. V is TRBV6-2 or TRBV6-3 and J is TRBJ2-5, with 7 nucleotides matching TRBD2. The CDR3 length is 16 residues. The germline V gene encodes CDR1 MNHEY and CDR2 SVGEGT. Trimming took 4 bases from V and 4 from J; bases not matched to a gene: 12. In DNA form, the CDR3 reads TGTGCCAGCAGTTTCCCGGTGGGGGGGGTCAGAGAGACCCAGTACTTC. Translation: CASSFPVGGVRETQYF.

This clonotype ranks as medium-sized. This chain joins TRBV28 and TRBJ2-5; weak D call: TRBD1 (5 bases). The CDR3 loop spans 14 amino acids. The V gene's germline CDR1 is MDHEN and CDR2 SYDVKM. With 3 bases removed from V and 5 bases from J, the gap between germline ends came to 13 bases. The CDR3 nucleotides are TGTGCCAGCAGTTTTGCGTCTCAGGGCGAGACCCAGTACTTC. Translation gives CASSFASQGETQYF.

Comments on this clonotype: One junction end does not reproduce the germline sequence, and a read error may be involved. This sequence joins TRBV20-1 and TRBJ1-6; the D is unclear. This CDR3 is 17 amino acids long. Looked up from germline, CDR1 is DFQATT and CDR2 is SNEGSKA (reference sequence). CDR3 nucleotide sequence: TGCATTGCTAGAGATAATACCCTTACTGTATATAATTCACCCCTCCACTTT. Translated, it gives CIARDNTLTVYNSPLHF.

To note about this clonotype: The junction departs from the called germline gene at one end, perhaps through a read error. V gene TRBV6-5 combines with J gene TRBJ1-6; 10 nucleotides match TRBD1. Germline CDR1 reads MNHEY; CDR2 reads SVGAGI. The CDR3 extends over 13 amino acids. Written as DNA, the CDR3 is TGTGCCAGAAGTTACCGTCGGGACAGGGGCTTTAAATTT. Translated: CARSYRRDRGFKF.

Notes on this clonotype: One end of the junction does not line up with germline, which may come from a read error. J is TRBJ2-7 and V is TRBV11-2; D assignment may be TRBD1 or TRBD2 (5 bases each). The CDR3 length is 13 residues. Germline V gene data show CDR1 as SGHAT and CDR2 as FQNNGV. Here the CDR3 DNA reads TGTGTCAGCAGCTTTACACGGGGCAACGAGCAGTACTTC. Residues: CVSSFTRGNEQYF.

In this sample, this clonotype turned up many times. This chain joins TRBV6-1 and TRBJ1-4; maybe TRBD1 (6 bases). Germline values: CDR1 MNHNS, CDR2 SASEGT. V was shortened by 7 bases and J by 3 bases, with 18 bases between the two germline ends. The CDR3 spans 16 residues. The CDR3 region is CASTAAGEQPNEKLFF. DNA for the CDR3: TGTGCCAGCACGGCGGCAGGGGAACAGCCTAATGAAAAACTGTTTTTT.

About this clonotype: With a much larger clone just one base away, this may be a read error. The chain couples TRBV9 to TRBJ2-2; 13 bases map to TRBD2. Germline CDR1 and CDR2: SGDLS and YYNGEE. The V and J ends lost 3 bases and 1 base, in that order; junction bases with no gene match: 3. This CDR3 comprises 17 residues. CDR3 protein: CASSAGLAGLNTGELFF. The DNA of the CDR3 is TGTGCCAGCAGCGCGGGACTAGCGGGGCTGAACACCGGGGAGCTGTTTTTT. Filled out from reference TRBV9 and TRBJ2-2, the complete variable domain reads DSGVTQTPKHLITATGQRVTLRCSPRSGDLSVYWYQQSLDQGLQFLIQYYNGEERAKGNILERFSAQQFPDLHSELNLSSLELGDSALYFCASSAGLAGLNTGELFFGEGSRLTVL.

On this clonotype itself: The conserved closing phenylalanine or tryptophan is absent in this CDR3, likely reflecting a read error. The DNA is omitted, as the CDR3 cannot be located on it reliably, and the CDR3 follows TCRdb's listing. The chain is built from TRBV11-2 and TRBJ1-5; the table assigns TRBD1, which was not confirmed against the DNA. Including both end residues, the CDR3 is 13 amino acids long. Per germline, CDR1 SGHAT and CDR2 FQNNGV. This chain's CDR3 is CASSRDRGQPHHS.